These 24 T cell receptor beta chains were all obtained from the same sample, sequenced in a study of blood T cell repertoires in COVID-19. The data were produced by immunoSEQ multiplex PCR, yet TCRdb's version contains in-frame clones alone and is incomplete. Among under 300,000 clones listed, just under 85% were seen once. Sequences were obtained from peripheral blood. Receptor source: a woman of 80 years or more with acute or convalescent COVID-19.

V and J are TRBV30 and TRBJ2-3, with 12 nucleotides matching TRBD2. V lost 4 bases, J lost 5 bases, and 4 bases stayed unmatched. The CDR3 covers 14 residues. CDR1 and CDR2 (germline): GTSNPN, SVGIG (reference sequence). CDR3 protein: CAWTSGGAVDTQYF. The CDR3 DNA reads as TGTGCCTGGACTAGCGGGGGGGCCGTAGATACGCAGTATTTT.

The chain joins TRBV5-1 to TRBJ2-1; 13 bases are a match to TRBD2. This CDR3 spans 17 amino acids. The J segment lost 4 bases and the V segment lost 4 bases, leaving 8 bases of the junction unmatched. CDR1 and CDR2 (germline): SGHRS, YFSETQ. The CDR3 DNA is TGCGCCAGCAGCCTTAATCCGGGACTAGCGGGGTACAATGAGCAGTTCTTC. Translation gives CASSLNPGLAGYNEQFF.

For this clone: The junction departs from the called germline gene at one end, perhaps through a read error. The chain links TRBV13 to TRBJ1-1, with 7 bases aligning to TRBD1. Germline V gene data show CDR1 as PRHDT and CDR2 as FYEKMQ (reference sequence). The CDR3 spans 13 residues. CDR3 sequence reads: CASSLGTVTEAFF. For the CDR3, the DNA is TGTGCCAGCAGCCTAGGGACAGTCACTGAAGCTTTCTTT.

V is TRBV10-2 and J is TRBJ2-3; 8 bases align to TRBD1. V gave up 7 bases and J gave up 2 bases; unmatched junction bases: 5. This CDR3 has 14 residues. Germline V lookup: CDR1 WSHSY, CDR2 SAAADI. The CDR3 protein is CASKDRGYTDTQYF. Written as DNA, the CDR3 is TGCGCCAGCAAAGACAGGGGCTACACAGATACGCAGTATTTT.

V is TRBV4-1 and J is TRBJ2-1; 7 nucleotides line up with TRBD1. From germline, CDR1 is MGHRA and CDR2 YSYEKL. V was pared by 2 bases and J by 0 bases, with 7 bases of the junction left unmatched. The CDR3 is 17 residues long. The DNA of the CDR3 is TGCGCCAGCAGCCAATATGGGACAGAGAGCTCCTACAATGAGCAGTTCTTC. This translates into CASSQYGTESSYNEQFF.

The CDR3 sequence: CATSVGATTRTDTQYF. CDR3 nucleotides: TGCGCCACTTCCGTAGGGGCAACTACTCGAACAGATACGCAGTATTTT. The chain carries TRBV5-1 and TRBJ2-3; possibly TRBD1 for D (5 bases). CDR1 SGHRS and CDR2 YFSETQ come from the germline V gene. The CDR3 contains 16 residues. V lost 9 bases and J lost 3, with 23 bases in between. The variable domain in full, with the rest retrieved from reference TRBV5-1 and TRBJ2-3, is KAGVTQTPRYLIKTRGQQVTLSCSPISGHRSVSWYQQTPGQGLQFLFEYFSETQRNKGNFPGRFSGRQFSNSRSEMNVSTLELGDSALYLCATSVGATTRTDTQYFGPGTRLTVL.

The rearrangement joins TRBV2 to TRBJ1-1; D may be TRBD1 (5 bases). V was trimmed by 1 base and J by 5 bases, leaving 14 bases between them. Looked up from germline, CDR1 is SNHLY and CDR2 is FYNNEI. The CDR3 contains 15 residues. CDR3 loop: CASSEEGRVSTEAFF. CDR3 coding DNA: TGTGCCAGCAGTGAAGAGGGGAGGGTATCGACTGAAGCTTTCTTT.

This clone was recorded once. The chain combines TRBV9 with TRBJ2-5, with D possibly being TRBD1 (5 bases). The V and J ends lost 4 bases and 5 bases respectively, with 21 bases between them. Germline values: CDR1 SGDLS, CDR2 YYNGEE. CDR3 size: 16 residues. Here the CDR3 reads CASSFRSTERIETQYF. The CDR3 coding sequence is TGTGCCAGCAGCTTTCGATCGACAGAGAGGATTGAGACCCAGTACTTC.

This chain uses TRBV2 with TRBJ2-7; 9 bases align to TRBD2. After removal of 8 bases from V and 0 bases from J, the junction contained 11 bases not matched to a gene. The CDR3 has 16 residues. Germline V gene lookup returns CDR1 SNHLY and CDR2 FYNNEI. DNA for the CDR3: TGTGCCAGCGGCGGGGGGGGAGGCTTGACCTCCTACGAGCAGTACTTC. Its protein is CASGGGGGLTSYEQYF.

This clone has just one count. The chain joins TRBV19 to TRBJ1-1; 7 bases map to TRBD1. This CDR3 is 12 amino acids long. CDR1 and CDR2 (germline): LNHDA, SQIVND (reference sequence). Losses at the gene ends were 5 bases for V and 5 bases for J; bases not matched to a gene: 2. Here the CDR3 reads CASSPTGTEAFF. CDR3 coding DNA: TGTGCCAGTAGTCCGACAGGGACTGAAGCTTTCTTT.

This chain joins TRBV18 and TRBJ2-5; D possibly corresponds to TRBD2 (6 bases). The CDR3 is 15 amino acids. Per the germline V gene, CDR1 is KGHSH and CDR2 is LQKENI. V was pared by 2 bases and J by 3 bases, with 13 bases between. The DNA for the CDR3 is TGTGCCAGCTCACCAAACTACGGAGGGGAAGAGACCCAGTACTTC. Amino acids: CASSPNYGGEETQYF.

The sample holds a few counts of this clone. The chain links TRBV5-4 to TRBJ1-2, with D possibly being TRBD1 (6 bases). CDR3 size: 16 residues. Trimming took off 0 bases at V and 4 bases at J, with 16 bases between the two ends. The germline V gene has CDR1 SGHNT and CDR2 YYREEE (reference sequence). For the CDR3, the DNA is TGTGCCAGCAGCTTGGCAGGGGTCAGTAACCCCTATGGCTACACCTTC. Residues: CASSLAGVSNPYGYTF.

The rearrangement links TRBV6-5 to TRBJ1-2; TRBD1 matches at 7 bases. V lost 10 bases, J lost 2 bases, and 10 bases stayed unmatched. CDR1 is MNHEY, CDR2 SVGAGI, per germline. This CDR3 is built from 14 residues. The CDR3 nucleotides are TGTGCCACCGTCCTTGGACAGGTCAACTATGGCTACACCTTC. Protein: CATVLGQVNYGYTF.

CDR3 DNA sequence: TGCGCCAGCAGCTTGGAACCACAGGGAATGGGATCTGGAAACACCATATATTTT. Its protein is CASSLEPQGMGSGNTIYF. The chain employs TRBV5-1 and TRBJ1-3; TRBD1 might be the D (6 bases). The V gene's germline CDR1 is SGHRS and CDR2 YFSETQ. Trimming took 0 bases from V and 1 from J, leaving 17 bases between them. CDR3 length: 18 residues.

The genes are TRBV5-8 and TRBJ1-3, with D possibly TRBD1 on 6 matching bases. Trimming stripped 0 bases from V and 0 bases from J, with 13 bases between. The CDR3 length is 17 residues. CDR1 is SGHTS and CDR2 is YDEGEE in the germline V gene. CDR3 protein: CASSLGPTGTSGNTIYF. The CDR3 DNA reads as TGTGCCAGCAGCTTGGGCCCGACAGGTACCTCTGGAAACACCATATATTTT.

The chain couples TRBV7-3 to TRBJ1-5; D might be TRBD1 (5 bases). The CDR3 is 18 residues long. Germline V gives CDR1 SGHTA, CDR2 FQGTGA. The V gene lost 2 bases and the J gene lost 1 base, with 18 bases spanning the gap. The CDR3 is CASSLSAGWCGSNQPQHF. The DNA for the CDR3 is TGTGCCAGCAGCTTATCCGCAGGGTGGTGTGGGAGCAATCAGCCCCAGCATTTT.

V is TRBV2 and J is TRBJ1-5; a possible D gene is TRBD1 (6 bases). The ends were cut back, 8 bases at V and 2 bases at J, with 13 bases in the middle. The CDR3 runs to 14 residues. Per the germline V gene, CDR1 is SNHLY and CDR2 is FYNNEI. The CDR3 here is CASGRGAGNQPQHF. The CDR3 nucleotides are TGTGCCAGCGGGCGGGGGGCAGGCAATCAGCCCCAGCATTTT. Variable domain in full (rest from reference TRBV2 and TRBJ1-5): EPEVTQTPSHQVTQMGQEVILRCVPISNHLYFYWYRQILGQKVEFLVSFYNNEISEKSEIFDDQFSVERPDGSNFTLKIRSTKLEDSAMYFCASGRGAGNQPQHFGDGTRLSIL.

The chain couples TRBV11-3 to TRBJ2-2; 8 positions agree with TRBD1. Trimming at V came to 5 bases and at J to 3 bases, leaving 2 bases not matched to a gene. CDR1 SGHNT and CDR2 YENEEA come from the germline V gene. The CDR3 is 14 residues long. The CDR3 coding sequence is TGTGCCAGCAGCGAGGGACAGGACACCGGGGAGCTGTTTTTT. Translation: CASSEGQDTGELFF.

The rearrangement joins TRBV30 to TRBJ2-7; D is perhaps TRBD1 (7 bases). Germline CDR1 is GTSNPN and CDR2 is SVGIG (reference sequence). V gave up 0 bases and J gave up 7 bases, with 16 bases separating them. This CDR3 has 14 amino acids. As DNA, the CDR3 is TGTGCCTGGAGTGTCGGCACAGGGGCGGGGGAGCAGTACTTC. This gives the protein CAWSVGTGAGEQYF.

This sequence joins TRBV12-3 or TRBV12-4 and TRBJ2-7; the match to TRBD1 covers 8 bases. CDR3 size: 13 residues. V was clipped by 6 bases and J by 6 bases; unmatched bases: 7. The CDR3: CASSPDRGGEQYF. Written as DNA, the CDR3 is TGTGCCAGCAGCCCCGACAGGGGAGGCGAGCAGTACTTC.

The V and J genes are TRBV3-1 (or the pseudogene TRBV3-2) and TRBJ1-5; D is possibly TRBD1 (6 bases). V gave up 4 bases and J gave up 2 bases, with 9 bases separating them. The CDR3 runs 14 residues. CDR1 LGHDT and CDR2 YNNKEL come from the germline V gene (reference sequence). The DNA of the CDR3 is TGTGCCAGCAGCCCCTACAGGGGCAATCAGCCCCAGCATTTT. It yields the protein CASSPYRGNQPQHF.

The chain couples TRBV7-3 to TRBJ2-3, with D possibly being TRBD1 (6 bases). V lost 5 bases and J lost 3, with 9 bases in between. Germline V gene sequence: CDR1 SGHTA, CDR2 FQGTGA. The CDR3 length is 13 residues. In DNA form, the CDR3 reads TGTGCCAGCAGCCGAGGACAGACAGATACGCAGTATTTT. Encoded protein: CASSRGQTDTQYF.

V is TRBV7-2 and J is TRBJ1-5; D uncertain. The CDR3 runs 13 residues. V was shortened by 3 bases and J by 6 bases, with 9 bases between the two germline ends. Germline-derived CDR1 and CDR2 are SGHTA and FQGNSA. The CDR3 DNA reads TGTGCCAGCAGCTTCCGGGTACGTCAGCCCCAGCATTTT. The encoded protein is CASSFRVRQPQHF.

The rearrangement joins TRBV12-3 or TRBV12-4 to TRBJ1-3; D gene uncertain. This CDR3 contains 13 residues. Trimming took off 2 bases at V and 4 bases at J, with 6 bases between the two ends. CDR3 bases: TGTGCCAGCAGTTTACCGGGAGGAAACACCATATATTTT. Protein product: CASSLPGGNTIYF.